Listed here are 14 T cell receptor beta chains from one sample, sequenced in a study of human T cells and chemical hapten exposure. The time point here: patch test 2, 6 weeks after DPC sensitization. The treatment: therapeutic diphenylcyclopropenone sensitization with weekly scalp DPC. TCRdb passed the RACE reads through MiXCR, listing each CDR3 protein once. The table shows about 350,000 distinct CDR3 sequences, with 6% to 7% occurring only once. Sample: whole blood, taken in connection with sensitization to the hapten diphenylcyclopropenone (DPC). The receptor set was obtained from a woman aged 18-35 years with alopecia areata. Some clones in this sample may be carry-over from other donors' samples.

V usage is TRBV3-1 and J usage is TRBJ2-1, with 12 nucleotides matching TRBD2. Germline V gene data show CDR1 as LGHDT and CDR2 as YNNKEL (reference sequence). J was trimmed by 9 bases and V by 1 base; bases with no gene match: 7. The CDR3 runs to 16 residues. The CDR3, as DNA: TGTGCCAGCAGCCAAGGCCCTAGCGGGGGGGCGGGTGAGCAGTTCTTC. This translates into CASSQGPSGGAGEQFF.

This clonotype has at least ten counts. V gene TRBV29-1 combines with J gene TRBJ2-4; the match to TRBD1 covers 7 bases. With V trimmed by 6 bases and J by 10 bases, 15 bases remained unmatched. Germline assignment: CDR1 SQVTM and CDR2 ANQGSEA. This CDR3 spans 14 amino acids. CDR3 region: CSVAGQENMIIQYF. As DNA, the CDR3 is TGCAGCGTCGCCGGACAGGAGAATATGATTATTCAGTACTTC.

There are many counts of this clonotype. The chain carries TRBV7-2 and TRBJ1-2, with D maybe TRBD1 (6 bases). In germline, CDR1 is SGHTA, CDR2 FQGNSA. CDR3 length: 14 residues. V gave up 2 bases and J gave up 7 bases, with 14 bases separating them. As DNA, the CDR3 is TGTGCCAGCAGCTTATGGCAGGGGCGGGGTGGCTACACCTTC. It encodes CASSLWQGRGGYTF.

This clonotype was seen ten or more times. V is TRBV18 and J is TRBJ2-2; D gene ambiguous. From germline, CDR1 is KGHSH and CDR2 LQKENI. V was trimmed by 2 bases and J by 2 bases, leaving 6 bases between them. This CDR3 comprises 14 residues. CDR3 sequence: CASSPAVNTGELFF. The CDR3 region has the DNA TGTGCCAGCTCACCAGCAGTCAACACCGGGGAGCTGTTTTTT. The variable domain in full, completed from reference TRBV18 and TRBJ2-2, reads NAGVMQNPRHLVRRRGQEARLRCSPMKGHSHVYWYRQLPEEGLKFMVYLQKENIIDESGMPKERFSAEFPKEGPSILRIQQVVRGDSAAYFCASSPAVNTGELFFGEGSRLTVL.

This clonotype was counted at least ten times. The V gene is TRBV24-1, the J gene TRBJ2-1; 7 bases are shared with TRBD1. Unmatched junction bases numbered 6, after V lost 11 bases and J lost 9 bases. The CDR3 runs 11 residues. In germline, CDR1 is KGHDR, CDR2 SFDVKD. The CDR3 bases are TGTGCCAGTGACAGGGTGATTGAGCAGTTCTTC. It yields the protein CASDRVIEQFF.

In its sample, this clonotype was seen many times. V usage is TRBV3-1 and J usage is TRBJ2-7; 8 bases agree with TRBD2. Germline V lookup: CDR1 LGHDT, CDR2 YNNKEL (reference sequence). This CDR3 contains 14 residues. J was trimmed by 3 bases and V by 6 bases; bases with no gene match: 7. The CDR3 protein is CASSPAAGGYEQYF. CDR3 coding DNA: TGTGCCAGCAGTCCCGCGGCGGGGGGCTACGAGCAGTACTTC.

This clonotype has ten or more counts. V usage is TRBV25-1 and J usage is TRBJ2-7, with D unclear. Germline V gene lookup returns CDR1 MGHDK and CDR2 SYGVNS. Trimming left V 2 bases short and J 12 bases short, with 23 bases between. This CDR3 region has 15 residues. The CDR3 DNA reads as TGTGCCAGCAGTGAAGATCTCCCAGTGACGGCCAGGTGGTACTTC. Amino acids: CASSEDLPVTARWYF.

This clonotype was detected many times. The V call is TRBV6-2 or TRBV6-3, the J call TRBJ1-1, with D tentatively TRBD1 (5 bases). CDR1 is MNHEY, CDR2 SVGEGT, per germline. V lost 7 bases, J lost 4 bases, and 16 bases lay in between. The CDR3 covers 14 residues. This CDR3 reads CASNTPPGRTEAFF. The CDR3 nucleotides read TGTGCCAGCAATACCCCCCCAGGGCGCACTGAAGCTTTCTTT.

This clonotype was counted between two and nine times. This sequence joins TRBV6-2 or TRBV6-3 and TRBJ2-1; the match to TRBD2 covers 7 bases. This CDR3 has 11 residues. Germline trimming cut 10 bases from V and 8 bases from J; bases unmatched to any gene: 5. Germline loops: CDR1 MNHEY, CDR2 SVGEGT. CDR3 region: CATGRNYEQFF. As DNA, the CDR3 is TGTGCCACCGGGAGGAACTATGAGCAGTTCTTC.

The chain carries TRBV18 and TRBJ1-5; D is unclear. Germline lookup yields CDR1 KGHSH and CDR2 LQKENI. The V end was cut by 2 bases, the J end by 3 bases, with 5 bases between. The CDR3 sequence is 13 residues long. Here the CDR3 reads CASSPDNNQPQHF. In DNA, the CDR3 is TGTGCCAGCTCACCAGACAACAATCAGCCCCAGCATTTT.

This clonotype has at least ten counts. The chain carries TRBV5-1 and TRBJ2-3, with 12 bases matching TRBD2. The V and J ends lost 4 bases and 0 bases, in that order; junction bases with no gene match: 12. The CDR3 spans 19 residues. The V gene's germline CDR1 is SGHRS and CDR2 YFSETQ. CDR3 DNA sequence: TGCGCCAGCAGCCATCCGGGACTAGCGGGCTCAACTAGCACAGATACGCAGTATTTT. Translating it yields CASSHPGLAGSTSTDTQYF.

The chain has TRBV6-2 or TRBV6-3 and TRBJ2-1; the D gene is possibly TRBD2 (5 bases). V gave up 5 bases and J gave up 5 bases, with 19 bases separating them. Germline V CDR1 and CDR2: MNHEY, SVGEGT. This CDR3 is built from 16 residues. In nucleotides, the CDR3 is TGTGCCAGCAGTAGGGATCGAAAGGGAGTTAACAATGAGCAGTTCTTC. Its protein product is CASSRDRKGVNNEQFF.

This clonotype was detected many times. The chain links TRBV20-1 to TRBJ1-5; D uncertain. Deletions cut 3 bases from V and 2 bases from J, with 8 bases between. The CDR3 sequence is 13 residues long. The germline V gene has CDR1 DFQATT and CDR2 SNEGSKA (reference sequence). The CDR3 sequence is CSASWAGNQPQHF. In DNA, the CDR3 is TGCAGTGCTAGTTGGGCAGGCAATCAGCCCCAGCATTTT.

As regards this clonotype: It may be a read error: a sequence one base away is much more abundant. The chain employs TRBV29-1 and TRBJ1-2; D gene uncertain. This CDR3 has 13 residues. Germline-derived CDR1 and CDR2 are SQVTM and ANQGSEA. The CDR3 DNA reads as TGCAGCGTTGAGACGGGGTTGGGCTATGACTACACCTTC. Translation gives CSVETGLGYDYTF.